This is a list of T cell receptor beta chains from one sample in a study of blood T cell repertoires in COVID-19. Method: immunoSEQ multiplex PCR; TCRdb's copy keeps in-frame clones and lacks some. The sample shows over 150,000 clones, 76% of them seen only once. Sequencing was carried out using peripheral blood. The receptor set was obtained from a woman over 75 with acute or convalescent COVID-19. Both conserved end residues are part of each CDR3. Fields, in order: CDR3 DNA, CDR3 protein, clone size, V gene, J gene, D gene. The D gene is left open where the match is weak. Expanded clones are given a class, and other clones once, few, many or no size at all.

DNA: TGTGCCAGCAATACGGGACAGGGGTCGTGGGCTGGTGAGTTCTTC
CDR3: CASNTGQGSWAGEFF
size: few
V: TRBV6-5
J: TRBJ2-1
D: TRBD1

DNA: TGTGCCAGCAGTGAGCAGCGAGCTAGCACAGATACGCAGTATTTT
CDR3: CASSEQRASTDTQYF
size: -
V: TRBV2
J: TRBJ2-3
D: -

DNA: TGTGCCAGCAGTTACAGACAGATTACAACTAATGAAAAACTGTTTTTT
CDR3: CASSYRQITTNEKLFF
size: few
V: TRBV6-5
J: TRBJ1-4
D: -

DNA: TGCGCCAGCAGCCCCAGCGGGGGGAGCACAGATACGCAGTATTTT
CDR3: CASSPSGGSTDTQYF
size: -
V: TRBV5-1
J: TRBJ2-3
D: TRBD2

DNA: TGTGCCACCAGTGATTCTAGCGGGGGGCTCTGGAATGAGCAGTTCTTC
CDR3: CATSDSSGGLWNEQFF
size: few
V: TRBV24-1
J: TRBJ2-1
D: TRBD2

DNA: TGTGCCAGCAGTTACTTTCAGACAGTTGGGGCCAACGTCCTGACTTTC
CDR3: CASSYFQTVGANVLTF
size: -
V: TRBV6-6
J: TRBJ2-6
D: -

DNA: TGCAGTGCTAGTGCAGGCCTTAACACTGAAGCTTTCTTT
CDR3: CSASAGLNTEAFF
size: -
V: TRBV20-1
J: TRBJ1-1
D: -

DNA: TGTGCCAGCAGCTTAGGTTCTATGTACAATGAGCAGTTCTTC
CDR3: CASSLGSMYNEQFF
size: -
V: TRBV7-2
J: TRBJ2-1
D: -

DNA: TGCAGTGCAACAACCAATTCACCCCTCCACTTT
CDR3: CSATTNSPLHF
size: -
V: TRBV20-1
J: TRBJ1-6
D: -

DNA: TGCAGCGTTGAGGGACAGGGGAGGTACGAGCAGTACTTC
CDR3: CSVEGQGRYEQYF
size: -
V: TRBV29-1
J: TRBJ2-7
D: TRBD1

DNA: TGTGCCAGCACAGGGGGGTCCGGCACAGATACGCAGTATTTT
CDR3: CASTGGSGTDTQYF
size: -
V: TRBV19
J: TRBJ2-3
D: TRBD1

DNA: TGCGCCAGCAGCTTGCCTCGCGAGGGGGCTTCTTGGTATGGCTACACCTTC
CDR3: CASSLPREGASWYGYTF
size: -
V: TRBV5-1
J: TRBJ1-2
D: TRBD1

DNA: TGTGCCAGCAGCCGACGACTCGCGGTGGACACCGGGGAGCTGTTTTTT
CDR3: CASSRRLAVDTGELFF
size: few
V: TRBV3-1/TRBV3-2
J: TRBJ2-2
D: -

DNA: TGTGCCAGCAGTTTATTTGCCGGACAGGGGGCGAGAAGCAGACTTGGCTGGGAGCTGTTTTTT
CDR3: CASSLFAGQGARSRLGWELFF
size: -
V: TRBV27
J: TRBJ2-2
D: TRBD1

DNA: TGCGCCAGCAGCAATGGACAGGGGGCGGTTAATGAAAAACTGTTTTTT
CDR3: CASSNGQGAVNEKLFF
size: -
V: TRBV5-1
J: TRBJ1-4
D: TRBD1

DNA: TGTGCCAGCAGCCAAGATGGAGGGAGCCTTGAAGCTTTCTTT
CDR3: CASSQDGGSLEAFF
size: few
V: TRBV3-1/TRBV3-2
J: TRBJ1-1
D: -

DNA: TGTGCCAGCAGCCGTGTATCCGGGACATTCCTTTCCACTGAAGCTTTCTTT
CDR3: CASSRVSGTFLSTEAFF
size: -
V: TRBV14
J: TRBJ1-1
D: -

DNA: TGTGCCAGCCTAGGACAGACAGGCCAGCCCCAGCATTTT
CDR3: CASLGQTGQPQHF
size: -
V: TRBV6-5
J: TRBJ1-5
D: -

DNA: TGTGCCAGCAGTCGAAGCAGGGACACTGAAGCTTTCTTT
CDR3: CASSRSRDTEAFF
size: few
V: TRBV2
J: TRBJ1-1
D: -

DNA: TGCGCCAGCAGCCAAGGACAGGGGGTACTCGACGAGCAGTACTTC
CDR3: CASSQGQGVLDEQYF
size: few
V: TRBV4-3
J: TRBJ2-7
D: TRBD1

DNA: TGTGCCAGCAGTTTTACAGGGGGGGGACAGAACACTGAAGCTTTCTTT
CDR3: CASSFTGGGQNTEAFF
size: -
V: TRBV6-2/TRBV6-3
J: TRBJ1-1
D: TRBD1

DNA: TGTGCCAGCAGTGACTCTGGCAGTGCATACGGCTACACCTTC
CDR3: CASSDSGSAYGYTF
size: -
V: TRBV6-4
J: TRBJ1-2
D: -

DNA: TGTGCCAGCAGTTCACGAGCGGGAGGGAACATTCAGTACTTC
CDR3: CASSSRAGGNIQYF
size: -
V: TRBV6-5
J: TRBJ2-4
D: TRBD2

DNA: TGTGCCAGCAGCTTGGGACAGTCTGGGGCCAACGTCCTGACTTTC
CDR3: CASSLGQSGANVLTF
size: many
V: TRBV5-5
J: TRBJ2-6
D: -

DNA: TGTGCCATCAGGGACAGGGCAAATTCACCCCTCCACTTT
CDR3: CAIRDRANSPLHF
size: -
V: TRBV10-3
J: TRBJ1-6
D: TRBD1

DNA: TGTGCCTGGAGGAATGGACTTGACACTGAAGCTTTCTTT
CDR3: CAWRNGLDTEAFF
size: -
V: TRBV30
J: TRBJ1-1
D: -

DNA: TGTGCCAGCAGCGGGGACAGGGGGGACGGCTACACCTTC
CDR3: CASSGDRGDGYTF
size: -
V: TRBV6-5
J: TRBJ1-2
D: TRBD1

DNA: TGTGCCAGCAGCTACAGTGTGGATGCTCCCCAGCATTTT
CDR3: CASSYSVDAPQHF
size: -
V: TRBV5-6
J: TRBJ1-5
D: -

DNA: TGCGCCAGCAGGTCGACAAAAATGGGCACTGAAGCTTTCTTT
CDR3: CASRSTKMGTEAFF
size: -
V: TRBV5-1
J: TRBJ1-1
D: -

DNA: TGTGCCAGCAGCTTAGCGCCAGGGGCGATCTCCTACGAGCAGTACTTC
CDR3: CASSLAPGAISYEQYF
size: -
V: TRBV7-2
J: TRBJ2-7
D: -

DNA: TGTGCCAGCAGTGAAGCGCTTCCGGGACAGACCTATGGCTACACCTTC
CDR3: CASSEALPGQTYGYTF
size: few
V: TRBV2
J: TRBJ1-2
D: TRBD1

DNA: TGTGCCAGCAGTTTATCTTTGGGACAGGGGGTGACTGAAGCTTTCTTT
CDR3: CASSLSLGQGVTEAFF
size: few
V: TRBV27
J: TRBJ1-1
D: TRBD1

DNA: TGTGCCAGCAGCCTTAGACCAAGCGGCACTGAAGCTTTCTTT
CDR3: CASSLRPSGTEAFF
size: -
V: TRBV7-8
J: TRBJ1-1
D: -

DNA: TGTGCCAGCAGCCGTAATCAAGAGACCCAGTACTTC
CDR3: CASSRNQETQYF
size: -
V: TRBV3-1/TRBV3-2
J: TRBJ2-5
D: -

DNA: TGCGCCAGTAGAACAGGGGCTAATGAAAAACTGTTTTTT
CDR3: CASRTGANEKLFF
size: -
V: TRBV5-1
J: TRBJ1-4
D: TRBD1

DNA: TGTGCCAGTACTCTTGGACAGGGTGGTTCACCCCTCCACTTT
CDR3: CASTLGQGGSPLHF
size: few
V: TRBV19
J: TRBJ1-6
D: TRBD1

DNA: TGTGCCAGTAGTGTTCTCGGAGGGACGAGGGGTGATGAGCAGTTCTTC
CDR3: CASSVLGGTRGDEQFF
size: few
V: TRBV19
J: TRBJ2-1
D: -

DNA: TGTGCCAGCAGTGTCGGACAGACCGGCAATCAGCCCCAGCATTTT
CDR3: CASSVGQTGNQPQHF
size: -
V: TRBV3-1/TRBV3-2
J: TRBJ1-5
D: -

DNA: TGTGCCAGCAGTATTCCCCGCTCCCAGGAAATTCCCCAGCATTTT
CDR3: CASSIPRSQEIPQHF
size: -
V: TRBV2
J: TRBJ1-5
D: -

DNA: TGTGCCAGCACCCCAACGTCTAGCGAGGAGACCCAGTACTTC
CDR3: CASTPTSSEETQYF
size: -
V: TRBV7-2
J: TRBJ2-5
D: -

DNA: TGTGCCAGCAGCTTAGTCGAGAAAACTGAAGCTTTCTTT
CDR3: CASSLVEKTEAFF
size: few
V: TRBV11-2
J: TRBJ1-1
D: -

DNA: TGTGCCAGCAGCCCGAGGACAGGGGGTTTTGGAAACACCATATATTTT
CDR3: CASSPRTGGFGNTIYF
size: -
V: TRBV14
J: TRBJ1-3
D: TRBD1

DNA: TGTGCCAGCAGTTACTCCGGAGAGGGCCAGAATTCACCCCTCCACTTT
CDR3: CASSYSGEGQNSPLHF
size: -
V: TRBV6-2/TRBV6-3
J: TRBJ1-6
D: -

DNA: TGTGCCTGGAGAAAAGGAGGGAAAGAGACCCAGTACTTC
CDR3: CAWRKGGKETQYF
size: -
V: TRBV30
J: TRBJ2-5
D: -

DNA: TGTGCCAGCAGCTTTTCCGGCGGTGGAAACACCATATATTTT
CDR3: CASSFSGGGNTIYF
size: -
V: TRBV7-9
J: TRBJ1-3
D: -

DNA: TGTGCCAGCTCCCCCGGGGACAGGCTCACCAACTATGGCTACACCTTC
CDR3: CASSPGDRLTNYGYTF
size: -
V: TRBV18
J: TRBJ1-2
D: TRBD1

DNA: TGTGCCAGTAGTGTGATTCGTGGACAAAGGAACACTGAAGCTTTCTTT
CDR3: CASSVIRGQRNTEAFF
size: few
V: TRBV19
J: TRBJ1-1
D: -